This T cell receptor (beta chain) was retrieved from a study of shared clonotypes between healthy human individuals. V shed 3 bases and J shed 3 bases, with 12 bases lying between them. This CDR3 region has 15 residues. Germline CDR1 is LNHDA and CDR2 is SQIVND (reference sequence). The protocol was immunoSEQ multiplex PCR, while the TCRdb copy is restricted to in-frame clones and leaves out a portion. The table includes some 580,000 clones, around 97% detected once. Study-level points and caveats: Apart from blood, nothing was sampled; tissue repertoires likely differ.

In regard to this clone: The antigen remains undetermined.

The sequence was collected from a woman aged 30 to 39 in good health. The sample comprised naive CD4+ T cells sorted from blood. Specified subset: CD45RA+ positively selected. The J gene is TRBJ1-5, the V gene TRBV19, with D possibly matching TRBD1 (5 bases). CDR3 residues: CASSISQGPNQPQHF. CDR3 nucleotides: TGTGCCAGTAGTATTAGTCAGGGCCCCAATCAGCCCCAGCATTTT.